The entry below describes one T cell receptor (beta chain). This specimen comes from a study of cytotoxic CD8 clonotypes in ibrutinib-treated CLL. Some clones are missing from TCRdb's copy, which holds only in-frame ones; the method was immunoSEQ multiplex PCR. The sample lists fewer than 400,000 clones; 67% were seen once. This CDR3 is 14 amino acids long. Germline V gene data show CDR1 as SNHLY and CDR2 as FYNNEI. Trimming left V 10 bases short and J 6 bases short, with 20 bases between. The sequence derives from a human donor with chronic lymphocytic leukemia. Here the sequenced sample was PBMCs, taken after 36 months of ibrutinib treatment. The V and J genes are TRBV2 and TRBJ2-3; no reliable D call. CDR3 sequence: CANRELDPRDTQYF. CDR3 DNA sequence: TGTGCCAACAGAGAGTTGGACCCGCGGGATACGCAGTATTTT.